One and the same sample provided the 32 T cell receptor beta chains below, sequenced in a study of T cell responses to AZD1222 COVID-19 vaccine. The repertoire was sequenced with immunoSEQ multiplex PCR; TCRdb's copy has only in-frame clones and lacks some. The sample lists some 67,000 clones, about 83% seen once, with roughly 6% in the top ten. The sequencing here drew on peripheral blood, taken 28 days after the second AZD1222 dose. Receptors originate from an adult who received the AZD1222 COVID-19 vaccine.

This chain joins TRBV5-6 and TRBJ2-3, with D possibly being TRBD1 or TRBD2 (5 bases each). The CDR3 loop spans 14 amino acids. Between the trimmed V and J ends, which lost 3 bases and 6 bases, there was a span of 14 bases. Germline V lookup: CDR1 SGHDT, CDR2 YYEEEE. Here the CDR3 reads CASSSGAYGDTQYF. DNA of the CDR3: TGTGCCAGCAGCTCCGGGGCCTACGGGGATACGCAGTATTTT.

The chain combines TRBV19 with TRBJ1-5; 7 nucleotides align to TRBD1. There are 15 residues in the CDR3. Germline V CDR1 and CDR2: LNHDA, SQIVND (reference sequence). The V gene end was trimmed by 5 bases and the J gene end by 1 base; junction bases not matched to a gene: 5. The CDR3 region is CASSGPGGSNQPQHF. CDR3 sequence (DNA): TGTGCCAGTAGTGGACCAGGGGGAAGCAATCAGCCCCAGCATTTT.

The chain has TRBV24-1 and TRBJ2-5, with D perhaps given as TRBD1 or TRBD2 (6 bases each). The germline V gene encodes CDR1 KGHDR and CDR2 SFDVKD. V was pared by 6 bases and J by 0 bases, with 16 bases between. This CDR3 is 16 amino acids long. CDR3 sequence: CATSPGVGGYQETQYF. Here the CDR3 DNA reads TGTGCCACCAGTCCTGGGGTGGGGGGCTACCAAGAGACCCAGTACTTC.

The chain uses TRBV19 and TRBJ1-4; D uncertain. Trimming pared 6 bases from V and 6 bases from J, leaving 11 bases between. The CDR3 is made up of 13 amino acids. Germline CDR1 LNHDA, CDR2 SQIVND (reference sequence). The CDR3 DNA sequence: TGTGCCAGTAGCACCCAGGCAGATGAAAAACTGTTTTTT. Its protein product is CASSTQADEKLFF.

The J gene is TRBJ2-7, the V gene TRBV9, with D unclear. The CDR3 loop spans 13 amino acids. V gave up 0 bases and J gave up 2 bases, with 6 bases separating them. Germline CDR1 is SGDLS and CDR2 is YYNGEE. The CDR3, as DNA: TGTGCCAGCAGCGTAGACACCGCCTACGAGCAGTACTTC. Translation: CASSVDTAYEQYF.

Turning to this clone: A junction end diverges from the germline sequence, so it may reflect a read error. The CDR3 loop reads CASARDRDSEAFF. As DNA, the CDR3 is TGCGCCAGCGCCCGGGACAGGGACTCTGAGGCTTTCTTT. The rearrangement joins TRBV10-2 to TRBJ1-1, with 9 bases lining up with TRBD1. There are 13 residues in the CDR3. In germline, CDR1 is WSHSY, CDR2 SAAADI.

The V call is TRBV18, the J call TRBJ1-1; D remains unclear. This CDR3 comprises 13 residues. Trimming removed 4 bases from V and 3 bases from J, with 9 bases in between. Germline V gene sequence: CDR1 KGHSH, CDR2 LQKENI. This chain's CDR3 is CASSLGLDTEAFF. The DNA for the CDR3 is TGTGCCAGCTCACTAGGGTTGGACACTGAAGCTTTCTTT.

This clone occurred once. The chain couples TRBV11-2 to TRBJ1-5, with 7 bases that match TRBD1. V lost 3 bases and J lost 4; bases outside the gene matches: 9. The germline CDR1 and CDR2 sequences are SGHAT and FQNNGV. The CDR3 loop spans 16 amino acids. CDR3 in DNA: TGTGCCAGCAGCTTCGGTGCCAGGGGGAGTAATCAGCCCCAGCATTTT. This gives the protein CASSFGARGSNQPQHF.

The chain combines TRBV19 with TRBJ1-1; 8 bases are shared with TRBD1. V lost 7 bases and J lost 1; bases outside the gene matches: 5. Germline V gene sequence: CDR1 LNHDA, CDR2 SQIVND (reference sequence). The CDR3 is 14 residues long. The CDR3 DNA sequence: TGTGCCAGTAATTCCGGACAGGGGAACACTGAAGCTTTCTTT. This translates into CASNSGQGNTEAFF.

This sequence joins TRBV19 and TRBJ1-4; D uncertain. Between the trimmed V and J ends, which lost 3 bases and 0 bases, there was a span of 11 bases. Looked up from germline, CDR1 is LNHDA and CDR2 is SQIVND (reference sequence). CDR3 length: 16 amino acids. The CDR3 DNA reads as TGTGCCAGTAGTATGCAAGGGAGCCCAACTAATGAAAAACTGTTTTTT. It specifies CASSMQGSPTNEKLFF.

This chain joins TRBV6-5 and TRBJ2-1; no clear D. CDR1 and CDR2 (germline): MNHEY, SVGAGI. The CDR3 has 14 residues. The V gene lost 0 bases and the J gene lost 9 bases, with 12 bases spanning the gap. The CDR3 region has the DNA TGTGCCAGCAGTTACTCGGGGATACCGCTTGAGCAGTTCTTC. It yields the protein CASSYSGIPLEQFF.

CDR3 sequence reads: CASSQSGYHQETQYF. The CDR3 bases are TGCGCCAGCAGCCAGTCGGGCTACCACCAAGAGACCCAGTACTTC. The V call is TRBV4-1, the J call TRBJ2-5; D unresolved. V lost 3 bases, J lost 0 bases, and 11 bases lay in between. The V gene's germline CDR1 is MGHRA and CDR2 YSYEKL. This CDR3 region has 15 residues.

The rearrangement joins TRBV2 to TRBJ2-2, with D possibly matching TRBD2 (6 bases). The V end lost 11 bases, the J end lost 8 bases, and 21 bases lay between the germline ends. From germline, CDR1 is SNHLY and CDR2 FYNNEI. The CDR3 length is 14 residues. CDR3 residues: CARGAGRPWGELFF. The CDR3 DNA sequence: TGTGCCCGCGGGGCGGGGCGGCCTTGGGGGGAGCTGTTTTTT.

The chain couples TRBV9 to TRBJ1-5; no reliable D call. The CDR3 extends over 13 amino acids. The V and J ends lost 2 bases and 4 bases respectively, with 7 bases between them. CDR1 is SGDLS and CDR2 is YYNGEE in the germline V gene. The CDR3 region is CASSVDINQPQHF. CDR3 bases: TGTGCCAGCAGCGTCGACATTAATCAGCCCCAGCATTTT.

The chain combines TRBV18 with TRBJ1-6; D is perhaps TRBD1 (5 bases). Trimming removed 3 bases from V and 5 bases from J, with 14 bases in between. Germline lookup yields CDR1 KGHSH and CDR2 LQKENI. The CDR3 is 16 residues long. The CDR3 bases are TGTGCCAGCTCACCCCCTTCTGGGGGGGATAATTCACCCCTCCACTTT. Translated, it gives CASSPPSGGDNSPLHF.

The chain joins TRBV5-4 to TRBJ1-1; D uncertain. The CDR3 is 14 residues long. Germline CDR1 and CDR2: SGHNT and YYREEE (reference sequence). Trimming stripped 0 bases from V and 2 bases from J, with 8 bases between. In nucleotides, the CDR3 is TGTGCCAGCAGCTTGGAAATTGCTAACACTGAAGCTTTCTTT. Translated, it gives CASSLEIANTEAFF.

The gene calls are TRBV12-5 and TRBJ2-7, with D unclear. The CDR3 is 16 residues long. Germline lookup yields CDR1 LGHNT and CDR2 FRNRAP. Trimming took 5 bases from V and 4 from J, leaving 21 bases between them. The CDR3 is CASGHPRQSLLYEQYF. The CDR3 DNA reads TGTGCTAGTGGTCACCCCCGGCAGTCCCTCCTATACGAGCAGTACTTC.

The rearrangement links TRBV28 to TRBJ2-7; D is unresolved. Germline V gene lookup returns CDR1 MDHEN and CDR2 SYDVKM. V lost 3 bases to trimming and J lost 2 bases, with 11 bases between them. There are 14 residues in the CDR3. CDR3 amino acids: CASSFRRQPYEQYF. Here the CDR3 DNA reads TGTGCCAGCAGTTTTCGACGGCAACCCTACGAGCAGTACTTC.

The rearrangement joins TRBV30 to TRBJ2-6; the D gene is possibly TRBD1 (6 bases). CDR3 length: 19 residues. In germline, CDR1 is GTSNPN, CDR2 SVGIG (reference sequence). The V end was cut by 8 bases, the J end by 1 base, with 27 bases between. Here the CDR3 DNA reads TGTGCCAAAAGGGGGTTTACAGGGCCCAGAAGTTCTGGGGCCAACGTCCTGACTTTC. It yields the protein CAKRGFTGPRSSGANVLTF. The full variable domain, its missing parts supplied by reference TRBV30 and TRBJ2-6, is SQTIHQWPATLVQPVGSPLSLECTVEGTSNPNLYWYRQAAGRGLQLLFYSVGIGQISSEVPQNLSASRPQDRQFILSSKKLLLSDSGFYLCAKRGFTGPRSSGANVLTFGAGSRLTVL.

The rearrangement links TRBV6-5 to TRBJ1-2; D call uncertain. The V end was cut by 6 bases, the J end by 9 bases, with 23 bases between. This CDR3 is built from 15 residues. Germline loops: CDR1 MNHEY, CDR2 SVGAGI. The CDR3 is CASRLSRQSPMSYTF. The CDR3 nucleotides are TGTGCCAGCAGGCTCTCTCGGCAATCCCCTATGAGCTACACCTTC.

The chain recombines TRBV11-3 with TRBJ2-7, with 10 bases fitting TRBD1. The CDR3 extends over 14 amino acids. V lost 3 bases and J lost 5; bases outside the gene matches: 4. The germline V gene has CDR1 SGHNT and CDR2 YENEEA. The CDR3, as DNA: TGTGCCAGCAGCTTGAGACAGGGGGCTGACGAGCAGTACTTC. Translation gives CASSLRQGADEQYF.

This chain uses TRBV7-9 with TRBJ1-6; D unresolved. Per the germline V gene, CDR1 is SEHNR and CDR2 is FQNEAQ (reference sequence). The V gene lost 9 bases and the J gene lost 0 bases, with 9 bases spanning the gap. The CDR3 runs 14 residues. The DNA of the CDR3 is TGTGCCAGTGAGCAGAACTCCTATAATTCACCCCTCCACTTT. Translation gives CASEQNSYNSPLHF.

This clone was seen just once. The J gene is TRBJ1-3, the V gene TRBV23-1, with D hard to call. TRBV23-1 is filed as an ORF, its function uncertain. The CDR3 runs to 14 residues. Between the trimmed V and J ends, which lost 7 bases and 8 bases, there was a span of 18 bases. In DNA, the CDR3 is TGCGCCAGCAAAACAAACTCAGAGAAGGACACCATATATTTT. Translating gives CASKTNSEKDTIYF.

The chain combines TRBV7-9 with TRBJ1-6; no clear D. The germline V gene has CDR1 SEHNR and CDR2 FQNEAQ (reference sequence). This CDR3 has 14 amino acids. The germline V and J ends were trimmed by 3 bases and 9 bases, with 12 bases remaining between them. CDR3 bases: TGTGCCAGCAGCTTTAATGCCGTCGGTTCACCCCTCCACTTT. Residues: CASSFNAVGSPLHF. The variable domain in full, with the rest retrieved from reference TRBV7-9 and TRBJ1-6, is DTGVSQNPRHKITKRGQNVTFRCDPISEHNRLYWYRQTLGQGPEFLTYFQNEAQLEKSRLLSDRFSAERPKGSFSTLEIQRTEQGDSAMYLCASSFNAVGSPLHFGNGTRLTVT.

CDR3 DNA: TGCAGCGTTGCAAGGGGGGCAACTAATGAAAAACTGTTTTTT. This sequence encodes CSVARGATNEKLFF. J is TRBJ1-4 and V is TRBV29-1, with D maybe TRBD1 (6 bases). Looked up from germline, CDR1 is SQVTM and CDR2 is ANQGSEA. There are 14 residues in the CDR3. Trimming cost V 4 bases and J 0 bases, with 9 bases left between them.

The V call is TRBV18, the J call TRBJ2-6; 7 bases align to TRBD1. This CDR3 region has 17 residues. The V segment lost 0 bases and the J segment 0 bases; nucleotides outside the gene matches: 2. Per the germline V gene, CDR1 is KGHSH and CDR2 is LQKENI. The CDR3 loop reads CASSPPTGTSGANVLTF. DNA for the CDR3: TGTGCCAGCTCACCACCGACAGGGACCTCTGGGGCCAACGTCCTGACTTTC. The variable domain in full, completed from reference TRBV18 and TRBJ2-6, reads NAGVMQNPRHLVRRRGQEARLRCSPMKGHSHVYWYRQLPEEGLKFMVYLQKENIIDESGMPKERFSAEFPKEGPSILRIQQVVRGDSAAYFCASSPPTGTSGANVLTFGAGSRLTVL.

The V call is TRBV6-6, the J call TRBJ1-1; TRBD1 matches 7 bases. J was trimmed by 1 base and V by 6 bases; bases with no gene match: 5. The length of the CDR3 is 14 residues. Germline-derived CDR1 and CDR2 are MNHNY and SVGAGI (reference sequence). CDR3 DNA sequence: TGTGCCAGCAGCCCCAACAGGGGGAACACTGAAGCTTTCTTT. As protein: CASSPNRGNTEAFF.

The chain combines TRBV27 with TRBJ2-7; TRBD1 matches at 8 bases. The CDR3 loop spans 15 amino acids. V lost 5 bases, J lost 2 bases, and 8 bases stayed unmatched. Germline loops: CDR1 MNHEY, CDR2 SMNVEV (reference sequence). As DNA, the CDR3 is TGTGCCAGCAGTGGCCCAGGGGGCAAGACCTACGAGCAGTACTTC. This gives the protein CASSGPGGKTYEQYF.

This chain links TRBV28 with TRBJ2-3; no firm D call. The V gene lost 3 bases and the J gene lost 0 bases, with 19 bases spanning the gap. Germline values: CDR1 MDHEN, CDR2 SYDVKM. The CDR3 extends over 18 amino acids. DNA for the CDR3: TGTGCCAGCAGTTTTGGCCCCCAATTGGGTGCTAGCACAGATACGCAGTATTTT. This sequence encodes CASSFGPQLGASTDTQYF.

The chain is built from TRBV6-2 or TRBV6-3 and TRBJ2-7; TRBD2 aligns across 8 bases. This CDR3 is built from 16 residues. Germline assignment: CDR1 MNHEY and CDR2 SVGEGT. J was trimmed by 6 bases and V by 0 bases; bases with no gene match: 10. CDR3 in DNA: TGTGCCAGCAGTTACTCGTTCGGGGGGGGCCTTCTCGAGCAGTACTTC. Translation gives CASSYSFGGGLLEQYF.

The genes are TRBV2 and TRBJ2-1, with 12 bases matching TRBD2. The CDR3 runs 13 residues. V gave up 5 bases and J gave up 10 bases; unmatched junction bases: 3. Germline CDR1 and CDR2: SNHLY and FYNNEI. CDR3 amino acids: CASSSGLAGEQFF. DNA of the CDR3: TGTGCCAGCAGTTCCGGACTAGCGGGAGAGCAGTTCTTC.

The V call is TRBV9, the J call TRBJ2-6; D may be TRBD1 or TRBD2 (6 bases each). The V gene's germline CDR1 is SGDLS and CDR2 YYNGEE. The CDR3 spans 13 residues. V was trimmed by 7 bases and J by 5 bases, leaving 10 bases between them. DNA for the CDR3: TGTGCCAGCGGCCGGGGGCGGGCCAACGTCCTGACTTTC. This translates into CASGRGRANVLTF.